This T cell receptor (beta chain) was identified in a study of blood T cells in healthy people across ages. Comments on this clonotype: Its target is not known.

Sample-barcoded 5' priming and a J-beta primer mix drove a second PCR of 7 to 11 cycles. The template-switch adaptor was a 5' adaptor with 12 random nucleotides. It tagged each cDNA molecule. From the 5' RACE reads, TCRdb called clonotypes with MiXCR, one entry per CDR3 protein. The sample records hundreds of thousands of distinct CDR3 sequences, 29% being singletons. Notes on the study in general: Per million T cells, TCR beta diversity dropped about linearly as age rose.

In germline, CDR1 is SEHNR, CDR2 FQNEAQ (reference sequence). This CDR3 contains 11 residues. V was clipped by 11 bases and J by 5 bases, with 11 bases between them. The origin of this receptor is a woman over 75 in good health. The genes are TRBV7-9 and TRBJ2-3; no reliable D call. What was sequenced was blood. The CDR3 DNA follows: TGTGCCTCCCCTCGGGTAGATACGCAGTATTTT. Encoded protein: CASPRVDTQYF.